The clone carrying this TCR beta chain came up a few times. The antigen is undetermined. This record belongs to a study of cytomegalovirus exposure and HLA in healthy donors. Study summary: Inside one of the first data releases sat roughly 80 million unique TCRs taken from HLA-typed donors. Of around 410 genotyped donors, 81% grouped in the Caucasian-associated ancestry cluster. Study-level points and caveats: Diagnosis of cytomegalovirus status made by the classifier reportedly showed high specificity and sensitivity.

PCR used 60 Vbeta primers and 13 Jbeta primers. Profiled with immunoSEQ multiplex PCR; TCRdb holds only in-frame clones, not every one. The sample carries roughly 200,000 clones, 79% recorded once. This clonotype originated in a woman in her thirties or forties in good health and CMV-seronegative. Material for sequencing was PBMCs.

The CDR3 nucleotides are TGTGCCAGCAGCCCTGATAGGAGTTCCGTCCGCGAGCAGTACTTC. It codes for CASSPDRSSVREQYF. The genes are TRBV5-4 and TRBJ2-7, with D hard to call. CDR1 SGHNT and CDR2 YYREEE come from the germline V gene (reference sequence). There are 15 residues in the CDR3. V lost 4 bases and J lost 6, with 20 bases in between.